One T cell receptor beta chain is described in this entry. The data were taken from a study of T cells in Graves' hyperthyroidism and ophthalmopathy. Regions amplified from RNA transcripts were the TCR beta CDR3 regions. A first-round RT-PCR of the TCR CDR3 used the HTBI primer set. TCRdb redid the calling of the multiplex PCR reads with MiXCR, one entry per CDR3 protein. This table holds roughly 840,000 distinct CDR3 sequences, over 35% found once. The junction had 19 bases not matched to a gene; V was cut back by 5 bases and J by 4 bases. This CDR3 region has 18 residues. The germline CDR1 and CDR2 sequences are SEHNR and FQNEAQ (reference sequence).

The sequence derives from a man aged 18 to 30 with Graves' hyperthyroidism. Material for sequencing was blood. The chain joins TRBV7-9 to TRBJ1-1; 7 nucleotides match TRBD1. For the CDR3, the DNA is TGTGCCAGCAGCCGGCACCGGGACAGTAATTCGAATGCCACTGAAGCTTTCTTT. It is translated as CASSRHRDSNSNATEAFF.